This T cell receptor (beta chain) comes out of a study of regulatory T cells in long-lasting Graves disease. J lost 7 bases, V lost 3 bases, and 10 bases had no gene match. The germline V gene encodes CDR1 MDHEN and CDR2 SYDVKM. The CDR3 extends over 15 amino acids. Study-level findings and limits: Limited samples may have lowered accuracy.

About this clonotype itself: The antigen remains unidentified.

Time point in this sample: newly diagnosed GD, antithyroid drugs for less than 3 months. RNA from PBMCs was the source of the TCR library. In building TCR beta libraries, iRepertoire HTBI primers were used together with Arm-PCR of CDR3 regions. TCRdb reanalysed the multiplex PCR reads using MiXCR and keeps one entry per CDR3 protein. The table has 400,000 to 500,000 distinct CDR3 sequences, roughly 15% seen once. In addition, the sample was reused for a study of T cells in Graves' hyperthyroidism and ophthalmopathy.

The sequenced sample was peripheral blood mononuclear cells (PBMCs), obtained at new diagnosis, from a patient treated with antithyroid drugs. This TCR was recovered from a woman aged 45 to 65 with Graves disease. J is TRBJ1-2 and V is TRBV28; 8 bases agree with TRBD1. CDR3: CASSFEDREHCGYTF. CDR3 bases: TGTGCCAGCAGTTTTGAGGACAGGGAGCACTGTGGCTACACCTTC.